Following are 27 T cell receptor beta chains from one sample sequenced in a study of blood T cell repertoires in COVID-19. TCRdb's table, derived via immunoSEQ multiplex PCR, lists solely in-frame clones and lacks some. The sample lists some 150,000 clones, more than 75% seen once, with about 5.6% in the top ten. Material for sequencing was peripheral blood. The receptors here all came from a human donor in a cohort sampled during active COVID-19.

This chain uses TRBV10-2 with TRBJ2-1; 7 bases are shared with TRBD2. CDR3 size: 16 residues. Germline V lookup: CDR1 WSHSY, CDR2 SAAADI. J was trimmed by 0 bases and V by 5 bases; bases with no gene match: 7. CDR3 nucleotides: TGCGCCAGCAGTTGGGTCGGGAGGAGCTCCTACAATGAGCAGTTCTTC. This sequence encodes CASSWVGRSSYNEQFF.

This clone was observed a single time. This chain links TRBV18 with TRBJ1-3; D perhaps matches TRBD1 (5 bases). The length of the CDR3 is 15 residues. Trimming removed 3 bases at V and 3 bases at J, with 12 bases between. Germline lookup yields CDR1 KGHSH and CDR2 LQKENI. The CDR3 region is CASSPDSRGGNTIYF. The DNA for the CDR3 is TGTGCCAGCTCACCCGACAGCCGCGGTGGAAACACCATATATTTT.

The rearrangement joins TRBV6-5 to TRBJ2-2; 8 bases line up with TRBD1. There are 13 residues in the CDR3. Germline CDR1 MNHEY, CDR2 SVGAGI. J was trimmed by 6 bases and V by 10 bases; bases with no gene match: 7. The chain's CDR3 is CANKDRAAGELFF. In DNA, the CDR3 is TGTGCCAATAAGGACAGGGCCGCCGGGGAGCTGTTTTTT.

The chain carries TRBV28 and TRBJ2-7, with D possibly matching TRBD1 (5 bases). There are 16 residues in the CDR3. With 5 bases removed from V and 6 bases from J, the gap between germline ends came to 23 bases. Germline V lookup: CDR1 MDHEN, CDR2 SYDVKM. CDR3 bases: TGTGCCAGCAGTCCCGGCCCCCCGGACCAGGGAATCGAGCAGTACTTC. It yields the protein CASSPGPPDQGIEQYF.

This chain uses TRBV3-1 (or the pseudogene TRBV3-2) with TRBJ1-2; 8 bases are shared with TRBD1. The germline V gene has CDR1 LGHDT and CDR2 YNNKEL (reference sequence). The length of the CDR3 is 15 residues. The V gene end was trimmed by 4 bases and the J gene end by 6 bases; junction bases not matched to a gene: 10. CDR3 protein: CASSRQGAVTHGYTF. In nucleotides, the CDR3 is TGTGCCAGCAGCCGTCAGGGGGCTGTAACCCATGGCTACACCTTC.

The chain is built from TRBV5-4 and TRBJ1-1; 8 positions match TRBD1. Trimming took 0 bases from V and 7 from J; bases not matched to a gene: 5. Germline assignment: CDR1 SGHNT and CDR2 YYREEE (reference sequence). The CDR3 is 14 amino acids. The CDR3 protein is CASSLGQGAVEAFF. The CDR3 nucleotides are TGTGCCAGCAGCTTGGGGCAGGGGGCGGTTGAAGCTTTCTTT. The full variable domain, completed using reference TRBV5-4 and TRBJ1-1, is ETGVTQSPTHLIKTRGQQVTLRCSSQSGHNTVSWYQQALGQGPQFIFQYYREEENGRGNFPPRFSGLQFPNYSSELNVNALELDDSALYLCASSLGQGAVEAFFGQGTRLTVV.

The J gene is TRBJ2-3, the V gene TRBV7-9, with TRBD2 identical over 10 bases. The V segment lost 1 base and the J segment 1 base; nucleotides outside the gene matches: 2. CDR1 is SEHNR, CDR2 FQNEAQ, per germline (reference sequence). This CDR3 is built from 16 residues. The CDR3 sequence: CASSLDLAGGTDTQYF. CDR3 DNA sequence: TGTGCCAGCAGCTTAGACCTAGCGGGGGGCACAGATACGCAGTATTTT. Filled out from reference TRBV7-9 and TRBJ2-3, the complete variable domain reads DTGVSQNPRHKITKRGQNVTFRCDPISEHNRLYWYRQTLGQGPEFLTYFQNEAQLEKSRLLSDRFSAERPKGSFSTLEIQRTEQGDSAMYLCASSLDLAGGTDTQYFGPGTRLTVL.

The V and J genes are TRBV27 and TRBJ2-7; 7 bases fit TRBD1. Germline trimming cut 5 bases from V and 1 base from J; bases unmatched to any gene: 8. The V gene's germline CDR1 is MNHEY and CDR2 SMNVEV (reference sequence). CDR3 length equals 15 residues. CDR3 DNA sequence: TGTGCCAGCAGTCCGGACAGGATTGGGTCCTACGAGCAGTACTTC. Translating it yields CASSPDRIGSYEQYF.

This chain links TRBV27 with TRBJ2-1; a possible D gene is TRBD2 (6 bases). This CDR3 has 14 amino acids. Germline V gene sequence: CDR1 MNHEY, CDR2 SMNVEV (reference sequence). The V and J ends lost 6 bases and 2 bases respectively, with 11 bases between them. CDR3: CASRSGLTYNEQFF. In nucleotides, the CDR3 is TGTGCCAGCAGGTCAGGACTAACCTACAATGAGCAGTTCTTC.

The chain links TRBV10-1 to TRBJ1-5; possible D gene TRBD1, 5 bases. The V end lost 10 bases, the J end lost 2 bases, and 18 bases lay between the germline ends. The CDR3 runs to 15 residues. From germline, CDR1 is WNHNN and CDR2 SYGVQD (reference sequence). The CDR3 here is CAKWRPGDGNQPQHF. The CDR3 DNA sequence: TGCGCCAAGTGGCGGCCGGGGGACGGCAATCAGCCCCAGCATTTT.

This chain joins TRBV6-5 and TRBJ1-1; 8 bases match TRBD1. V was pared by 5 bases and J by 4 bases, with 9 bases of the junction left unmatched. The length of the CDR3 is 15 residues. CDR1 is MNHEY and CDR2 is SVGAGI in the germline V gene. CDR3 nucleotides: TGTGCCAGCAGTCCACGGGACAGGTCGACCACTGAAGCTTTCTTT. Translation gives CASSPRDRSTTEAFF.

The chain couples TRBV2 to TRBJ2-7; 9 nucleotides match TRBD2. Germline CDR1 and CDR2: SNHLY and FYNNEI. The CDR3 length is 15 residues. The V gene end was trimmed by 1 base and the J gene end by 2 bases; junction bases not matched to a gene: 3. In DNA, the CDR3 is TGTGCCAGCAGTGAAGTTGGCGGGAGGGCCTACGAGCAGTACTTC. Its translation: CASSEVGGRAYEQYF.

This chain connects TRBV29-1 to TRBJ2-5; D possibly corresponds to TRBD1 (5 bases). Germline V lookup: CDR1 SQVTM, CDR2 ANQGSEA. The CDR3 has 11 residues. V was clipped by 5 bases and J by 4 bases, with 8 bases between them. Here the CDR3 DNA reads TGCAGCGTTAAAAGGGGAGAGACCCAGTACTTC. This sequence encodes CSVKRGETQYF. The variable domain in full, completed from reference TRBV29-1 and TRBJ2-5, reads SAVISQKPSRDICQRGTSLTIQCQVDSQVTMMFWYRQQPGQSLTLIATANQGSEATYESGFVIDKFPISRPNLTFSTLTVSNMSPEDSSIYLCSVKRGETQYFGPGTRLLVL.

The chain employs TRBV27 and TRBJ2-2; D might be TRBD2 (6 bases). Trimming removed 1 base from V and 5 bases from J, with 11 bases in between. Looked up from germline, CDR1 is MNHEY and CDR2 is SMNVEV (reference sequence). The CDR3 runs to 15 residues. The CDR3 DNA follows: TGTGCCAGCAGTTTATTGGTGGGAGGAACCGGGGAGCTGTTTTTT. It codes for CASSLLVGGTGELFF.

The V and J genes are TRBV19 and TRBJ2-4, with 9 bases matching TRBD1. Losses at the gene ends were 5 bases for V and 7 bases for J; bases not matched to a gene: 9. From germline, CDR1 is LNHDA and CDR2 SQIVND (reference sequence). The CDR3 runs 15 residues. CDR3 amino acids: CASSPTGGGRNIQYF. The CDR3 region has the DNA TGTGCCAGTAGTCCGACAGGGGGGGGACGGAACATTCAGTACTTC.

This clone has just a few counts. The chain uses TRBV5-6 and TRBJ1-2, with 9 nucleotides matching TRBD1. The trim removed 4 bases at V and 7 bases at J, leaving 5 bases unmatched. The V gene's germline CDR1 is SGHDT and CDR2 YYEEEE. The CDR3 is 13 residues long. The CDR3: CASSPGTGFGYTF. CDR3 nucleotides: TGTGCCAGCAGCCCCGGGACAGGGTTTGGCTACACCTTC.

The V gene is TRBV28, the J gene TRBJ2-7; weak D call: TRBD1 (6 bases). The V end was cut by 3 bases, the J end by 2 bases, with 17 bases between. In germline, CDR1 is MDHEN, CDR2 SYDVKM. This CDR3 contains 16 residues. In DNA form, the CDR3 reads TGTGCCAGCAGTTTTACATCCGGGACATCAACCTACGAGCAGTACTTC. Its protein product is CASSFTSGTSTYEQYF.

This clone was observed many times. The chain combines TRBV27 with TRBJ2-3; D is possibly TRBD1 (5 bases). Trimming cost V 5 bases and J 0 bases, with 9 bases left between them. CDR3 length: 14 residues. The V gene's germline CDR1 is MNHEY and CDR2 SMNVEV (reference sequence). DNA for the CDR3: TGTGCCAGCAGTGACAGATCTAGCACAGATACGCAGTATTTT. The encoded protein is CASSDRSSTDTQYF.

The chain is built from TRBV5-1 and TRBJ1-2; 9 positions agree with TRBD1. From germline, CDR1 is SGHRS and CDR2 YFSETQ. CDR3 size: 15 residues. Losses at the gene ends were 1 base for V and 6 bases for J; bases not matched to a gene: 7. CDR3 sequence: CASSLRLGQGDGYTF. The CDR3 nucleotides are TGCGCCAGCAGCTTGAGATTGGGACAGGGAGATGGCTACACCTTC.

The rearrangement links TRBV19 to TRBJ2-7; 8 nucleotides line up with TRBD1. Germline V gives CDR1 LNHDA, CDR2 SQIVND (reference sequence). This CDR3 region has 14 residues. After removal of 4 bases from V and 3 bases from J, the junction contained 5 bases not matched to a gene. This chain's CDR3 is CASSTGTGVYEQYF. The CDR3 DNA is TGTGCCAGTAGTACCGGGACAGGCGTCTACGAGCAGTACTTC.

The chain links TRBV12-2 to TRBJ2-7; the table gives TRBD2 as D, unverified against the DNA. TRBV12-2 is assigned pseudogene status. This CDR3 has 18 residues. In DNA, the CDR3 is TGTGCAAGTCGCCGATCCCGACCCCGGACTCGGGGGACTTACGAGCAGTACTTC. Translated, it gives CASRRSRPRTRGTYEQYF.

The chain recombines TRBV5-5 with TRBJ2-7, with 11 bases identical to TRBD1. CDR3 length: 15 amino acids. Germline assignment: CDR1 SGHKS and CDR2 YYEKEE (reference sequence). The V gene end was trimmed by 4 bases and the J gene end by 5 bases; junction bases not matched to a gene: 8. For the CDR3, the DNA is TGTGCCAGCAGCATTTGGGACAGGGGGAAACACGAGCAGTACTTC. Amino acids: CASSIWDRGKHEQYF.

This rearrangement joins TRBV10-3 to TRBJ1-2; possible D gene TRBD1, 6 bases. V was cut by 2 bases and J by 6 bases, with 16 bases left in between. The CDR3 is made up of 15 amino acids. Germline lookup yields CDR1 ENHRY and CDR2 SYGVKD. In nucleotides, the CDR3 is TGTGCCATCAGTGAGAGGGTACAGGGTGTCCATGGCTACACCTTC. It yields the protein CAISERVQGVHGYTF.

The CDR3 sequence: CASSPDRGRTGELFF. Here the CDR3 DNA reads TGTGCCAGCAGCCCGGACAGGGGGCGCACCGGGGAGCTGTTTTTT. The chain carries TRBV11-1 and TRBJ2-2; TRBD1 matches at 11 bases. Trimming took 5 bases from V and 4 from J; bases not matched to a gene: 3. The CDR3 runs 15 residues. Germline CDR1 reads SGHAT; CDR2 reads FQDESV (reference sequence).

CDR3 amino acids: CASRDNHSNQPQHF. The CDR3 coding sequence is TGTGCCAGCAGAGACAACCATAGCAATCAGCCCCAGCATTTT. This sequence joins TRBV19 and TRBJ1-5; no clear D. Per germline, CDR1 LNHDA and CDR2 SQIVND (reference sequence). The V end lost 9 bases, the J end lost 0 bases, and 12 bases lay between the germline ends. The CDR3 covers 14 residues.

This rearrangement joins TRBV7-9 to TRBJ2-1, with no clear D. The CDR3 runs 11 residues. In germline, CDR1 is SEHNR, CDR2 FQNEAQ (reference sequence). Trimming took off 5 bases at V and 7 bases at J, with 6 bases between the two ends. Here the CDR3 DNA reads TGTGCCAGCAGCGTCAGTAATGAGCAGTTCTTC. Protein: CASSVSNEQFF. Drawing the rest from reference TRBV7-9 and TRBJ2-1, the complete variable domain is DTGVSQNPRHKITKRGQNVTFRCDPISEHNRLYWYRQTLGQGPEFLTYFQNEAQLEKSRLLSDRFSAERPKGSFSTLEIQRTEQGDSAMYLCASSVSNEQFFGPGTRLTVL.

The chain links TRBV3-1 (or the pseudogene TRBV3-2) to TRBJ2-7, with D perhaps matching TRBD1 (5 bases). The CDR3 runs to 15 residues. V lost 2 bases and J lost 0, with 11 bases in between. The V gene's germline CDR1 is LGHDT and CDR2 YNNKEL (reference sequence). The CDR3 loop is CASSQQPGPSYEQYF. In DNA, the CDR3 is TGTGCCAGCAGCCAACAACCAGGGCCCTCCTACGAGCAGTACTTC.